This note documents a single T cell receptor beta chain sequence. Measured with immunoSEQ multiplex PCR; TCRdb has only the in-frame clones, and not every one. The sample has approximately 320,000 clones; roughly 87% are singletons. Among Cohort 3 donors, those recovered had two negative PCRs, clearance, or symptom resolution. This sample is part of a study of blood T cell repertoires in COVID-19. Across the whole study: Spain, Italy and the United States supplied samples that represented acute and convalescent COVID-19. Sample material is recorded as cDNA or gDNA derived from T cells, B-cell-depleted T cells, or PBMCs.

This receptor was obtained from a woman under 30 who had recovered from COVID-19. The material sequenced was PBMCs or T cells enriched from blood (not recorded which).

The CDR3 DNA reads TGTGCCAGCAGTTCAGGTCTGAGCGGGGGTTCTTACGAGCAGTACTTC. Amino acids: CASSSGLSGGSYEQYF. This chain connects TRBV6-5 to TRBJ2-7; 8 bases agree with TRBD2. CDR1 is MNHEY, CDR2 SVGAGI, per germline. V was pared by 4 bases and J by 4 bases, with 12 bases of the junction left unmatched. The CDR3 covers 16 residues.